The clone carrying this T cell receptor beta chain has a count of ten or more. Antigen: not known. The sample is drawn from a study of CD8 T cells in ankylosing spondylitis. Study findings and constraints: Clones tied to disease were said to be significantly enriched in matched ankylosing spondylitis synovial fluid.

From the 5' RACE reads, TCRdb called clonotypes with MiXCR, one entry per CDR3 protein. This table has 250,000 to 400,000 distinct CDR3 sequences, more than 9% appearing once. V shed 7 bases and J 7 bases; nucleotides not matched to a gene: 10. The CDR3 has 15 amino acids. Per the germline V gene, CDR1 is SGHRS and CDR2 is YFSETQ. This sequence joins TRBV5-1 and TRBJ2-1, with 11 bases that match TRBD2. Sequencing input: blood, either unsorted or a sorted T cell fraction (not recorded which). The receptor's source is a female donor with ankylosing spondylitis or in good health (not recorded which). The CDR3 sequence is CASLGLAGGPNEQFF. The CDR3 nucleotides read TGCGCCAGCTTGGGGCTAGCGGGGGGCCCAAATGAGCAGTTCTTC.